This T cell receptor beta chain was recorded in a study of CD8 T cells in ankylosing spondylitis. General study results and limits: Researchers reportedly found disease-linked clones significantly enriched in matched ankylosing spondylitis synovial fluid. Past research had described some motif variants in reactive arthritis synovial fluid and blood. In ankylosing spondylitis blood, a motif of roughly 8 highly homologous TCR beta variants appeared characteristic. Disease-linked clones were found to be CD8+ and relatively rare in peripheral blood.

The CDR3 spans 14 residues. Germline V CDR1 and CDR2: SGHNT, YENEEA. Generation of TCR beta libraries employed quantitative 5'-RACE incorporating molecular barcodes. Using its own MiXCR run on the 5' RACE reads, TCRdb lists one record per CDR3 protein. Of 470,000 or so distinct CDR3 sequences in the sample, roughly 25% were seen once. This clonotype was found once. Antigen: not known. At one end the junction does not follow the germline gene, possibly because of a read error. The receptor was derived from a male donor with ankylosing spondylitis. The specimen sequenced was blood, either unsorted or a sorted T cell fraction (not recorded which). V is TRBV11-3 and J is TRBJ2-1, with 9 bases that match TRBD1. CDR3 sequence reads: CASSLGTGWDEQFF. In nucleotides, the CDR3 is TGTGCCAGCAGTTTAGGGACAGGGTGGGATGAGCAGTTCTTC.